This T cell receptor beta chain is drawn from a study of liver allograft versus peripheral blood T cells. Overall study context: Repertoires of T cell receptors in transplanted livers were compared with recipients' peripheral blood repertoires.

TCRdb re-derived calls from the reads in MiXCR, one entry per CDR3 protein. Counted here are some 3,800 distinct CDR3 sequences, about 14% occurring once; the ten biggest clones make up roughly 11%. This clonotype is categorized as medium-sized. This CDR3 is built from 16 residues. Per germline, CDR1 LNHDA and CDR2 SQIVND (reference sequence). The trim removed 3 bases at V and 5 bases at J, leaving 9 bases unmatched. The receptor's source is a human patient who had a liver transplant. T cells may partly derive from the graft donor. The gene calls are TRBV19 and TRBJ2-1, with 8 bases identical to TRBD1. CDR3 bases: TGTGCCAGTAGTATGCCCCCGGGACAGGCGAACAATGAGCAGTTCTTC. It encodes CASSMPPGQANNEQFF. The full variable domain, its missing parts supplied by reference TRBV19 and TRBJ2-1, is DGGITQSPKYLFRKEGQNVTLSCEQNLNHDAMYWYRQDPGQGLRLIYYSQIVNDFQKGDIAEGYSVSREKKESFPLTVTSAQKNPTAFYLCASSMPPGQANNEQFFGPGTRLTVL.